This T cell receptor (beta chain) emerged from a study of blood T cell repertoires in COVID-19. Whole-study context: Whether acute or convalescent, the COVID-19 samples came from the United States, Italy and Spain. PBMCs, B-cell-depleted T cells, or T cells provided the cDNA or gDNA that made up the material.

How the authors handled the data: Amplification of reference gene primers was used by the study to estimate nucleated cell counts. Libraries were prepared by immunoSEQ multiplex PCR; TCRdb keeps only in-frame clonotypes and omits some of them. That table gives V, J and clone size, and the DNA gave D and trimming. The table has roughly 200,000 clones, approximately 80% seen once; the top ten hold just over 8.5%. The V gene's germline CDR1 is KGHSH and CDR2 LQKENI. The CDR3 length is 15 residues. V was clipped by 0 bases and J by 1 base, with 8 bases between them. This clone has a handful of counts. The chain carries TRBV18 and TRBJ2-3; D unclear. Sequenced material: peripheral blood. This clonotype was obtained from a woman aged 50 to 65 with active or convalescent COVID-19. CDR3 protein: CASSPPLQGTDTQYF. The DNA for the CDR3 is TGTGCCAGCTCACCACCGCTCCAGGGCACAGATACGCAGTATTTT.